One and the same sample provided the 27 T cell receptor beta chains below, sequenced in a study of post-analysis software for immune sequencing data. Study-level points and caveats: A handful of TRBV segments, including TRBV5-6, TRBV5-1 and TRBV20-1, were more frequent in patients than controls.

Unique molecular identifiers had been added to the TCR beta cDNA libraries. TCRdb fed the PCR reads into MiXCR, producing one record per CDR3 protein. The table includes 600,000 to 700,000 distinct CDR3 sequences, around 64% detected once. The antigens these receptors bind are not known. Sequenced: blood. The receptors come from a girl aged 2-10 years with multiple sclerosis.

The chain couples TRBV6-5 to TRBJ1-1; D might be TRBD1 (5 bases). The CDR3 contains 14 residues. Germline V CDR1 and CDR2: MNHEY, SVGAGI. Between the trimmed V and J ends, which lost 2 bases and 1 base, there was a span of 8 bases. CDR3 nucleotides: TGTGCCAGCAGTTACGGGGCGGCGAACACTGAAGCTTTCTTT. It is translated as CASSYGAANTEAFF.

The rearrangement links TRBV7-9 to TRBJ2-3, with 10 bases identical to TRBD2. The CDR3 is 16 residues long. The V and J ends lost 4 bases and 2 bases, in that order; junction bases with no gene match: 6. CDR1 is SEHNR and CDR2 is FQNEAQ in the germline V gene (reference sequence). CDR3 protein: CASSSRLAGFTDTQYF. In nucleotides, the CDR3 is TGTGCCAGCAGCTCTAGACTAGCGGGCTTCACAGATACGCAGTATTTT.

Concerning this clonotype itself: A much larger clone lies one base from this, so it may be a read error. This chain connects TRBV7-2 to TRBJ2-5, with no clear D. Germline V gene data show CDR1 as SGHTA and CDR2 as FQGNSA. The CDR3 length is 15 residues. The CDR3 bases are TGTGCCGGCAGCTTAGACGTAGGGTACCAAGAGACCCAGTACTTC. The encoded protein is CAGSLDVGYQETQYF.

The chain employs TRBV10-3 and TRBJ2-7; 8 bases agree with TRBD1. The V segment lost 3 bases and the J segment 3 bases; nucleotides outside the gene matches: 7. The length of the CDR3 is 15 residues. Germline assignment: CDR1 ENHRY and CDR2 SYGVKD. The CDR3 here is CAISDTGQGIYEQYF. The CDR3 nucleotides are TGTGCCATCAGTGACACAGGACAGGGAATCTACGAGCAGTACTTC.

The J gene is TRBJ1-4, the V gene TRBV4-2; 9 nucleotides align to TRBD1. CDR1 and CDR2 from the germline V gene are LGHNA and YNFKEQ. V shed 4 bases, J shed 7 bases, and the junction held 7 bases outside the gene matches. CDR3 length: 15 amino acids. The CDR3 region is CASSPEQGASEKLFF. DNA of the CDR3: TGTGCCAGCAGCCCAGAACAGGGGGCTAGTGAAAAACTGTTTTTT.

This chain connects TRBV10-2 to TRBJ1-2; D remains unclear. The germline V gene has CDR1 WSHSY and CDR2 SAAADI. This CDR3 comprises 15 residues. V was shortened by 2 bases and J by 8 bases, with 18 bases between the two germline ends. The CDR3: CASSEGDTTSRGYTF. The DNA for the CDR3 is TGCGCCAGCAGTGAGGGAGATACGACATCGAGAGGCTACACCTTC.

The chain links TRBV5-6 to TRBJ2-3; TRBD1 agrees at 11 bases. Trimming took 2 bases from V and 4 from J; bases not matched to a gene: 3. Per germline, CDR1 SGHDT and CDR2 YYEEEE. CDR3 length equals 15 residues. The CDR3 protein is CASSLGTGGPDTQYF. CDR3 DNA sequence: TGTGCCAGCAGCTTAGGGACAGGGGGACCAGATACGCAGTATTTT.

This chain connects TRBV7-2 to TRBJ2-5; D is ambiguous. Per germline, CDR1 SGHTA and CDR2 FQGNSA. The germline V and J ends were trimmed by 5 bases and 7 bases, with 14 bases remaining between them. The CDR3 is made up of 13 amino acids. This chain's CDR3 is CASSPDNSGTQYF. DNA for the CDR3: TGTGCCAGCAGCCCAGACAATTCGGGGACCCAGTACTTC.

The chain uses TRBV27 and TRBJ2-3, with 8 bases fitting TRBD2. The CDR3 is made up of 15 amino acids. Germline assignment: CDR1 MNHEY and CDR2 SMNVEV (reference sequence). Trimming took 8 bases from V and 5 from J; bases not matched to a gene: 12. The CDR3 bases are TGTGCCAGCGGTACCACTAGCGGAGTAAGAGATACGCAGTATTTT. It translates to CASGTTSGVRDTQYF.

This rearrangement joins TRBV5-5 to TRBJ2-1; 13 bases agree with TRBD2. The junction had 6 bases not matched to a gene; V was cut back by 4 bases and J by 8 bases. The CDR3 totals 15 residues. CDR1 and CDR2 from the germline V gene are SGHKS and YYEKEE (reference sequence). The chain's CDR3 is CASSQLAGGQHEQFF. CDR3 DNA sequence: TGTGCCAGCAGCCAACTAGCGGGAGGGCAACATGAGCAGTTCTTC.

As for this clonotype: One junction end disagrees with the germline gene, perhaps due to a read error. The chain joins TRBV6-5 to TRBJ2-7, with unresolved D. Germline V gene sequence: CDR1 MNHEY, CDR2 SVGAGI. There are 13 residues in the CDR3. Written as DNA, the CDR3 is TGTGTCAGCAGTTACTCGGAGTCCTACGAGCAGTACTTC. It is translated as CVSSYSESYEQYF.

This clonotype turned up a few times. This chain connects TRBV29-1 to TRBJ2-5, with 12 bases matching TRBD1. Germline values: CDR1 SQVTM, CDR2 ANQGSEA. The CDR3 has 16 amino acids. V trimming: 6 bases; J trimming: 3 bases; junction bases outside the gene matches: 11. In nucleotides, the CDR3 is TGCAGCGTCTCACGTGGGGGGACAGGGGGCGAAGAGACCCAGTACTTC. It encodes CSVSRGGTGGEETQYF.

This clonotype was observed a handful of times. The chain employs TRBV7-2 and TRBJ1-2; D may be TRBD1 (6 bases). There are 14 residues in the CDR3. V lost 5 bases to trimming and J lost 6 bases, with 16 bases between them. Germline V gene lookup returns CDR1 SGHTA and CDR2 FQGNSA. CDR3 loop: CASSAQQGMDGYTF. In nucleotides, the CDR3 is TGTGCCAGCAGCGCCCAACAGGGTATGGATGGCTACACCTTC.

The chain carries TRBV5-1 and TRBJ2-5, with D maybe TRBD1 (5 bases). Germline V gene data show CDR1 as SGHRS and CDR2 as YFSETQ. The CDR3 covers 14 residues. V was cut by 5 bases and J by 4 bases, with 15 bases left in between. This chain's CDR3 is CASRLRWGPETQYF. CDR3 coding DNA: TGCGCCAGCAGACTGAGATGGGGCCCAGAGACCCAGTACTTC. Looking up the rest from reference TRBV5-1 and TRBJ2-5 gives the full variable domain: KAGVTQTPRYLIKTRGQQVTLSCSPISGHRSVSWYQQTPGQGLQFLFEYFSETQRNKGNFPGRFSGRQFSNSRSEMNVSTLELGDSALYLCASRLRWGPETQYFGPGTRLLVL.

J is TRBJ2-3 and V is TRBV24-1, with D hard to call. The V gene lost 4 bases and the J gene lost 7 bases, with 17 bases spanning the gap. The germline V gene has CDR1 KGHDR and CDR2 SFDVKD. The CDR3 covers 15 residues. CDR3 loop: CATSDTSDLCYTQYF. The CDR3, as DNA: TGTGCCACCAGTGACACCTCGGACCTTTGCTATACGCAGTATTTT.

The chain employs TRBV6-6 and TRBJ2-2; D is ambiguous. Germline V gene lookup returns CDR1 MNHNY and CDR2 SVGAGI (reference sequence). CDR3 length: 14 residues. Trimming removed 3 bases at V and 4 bases at J, with 9 bases between. The CDR3 loop is CASSYVGRTGELFF. For the CDR3, the DNA is TGTGCCAGCAGTTATGTAGGACGCACCGGGGAGCTGTTTTTT.

The chain combines TRBV29-1 with TRBJ2-3; 12 bases are shared with TRBD2. The trim removed 0 bases at V and 6 bases at J, leaving 4 bases unmatched. The CDR3 sequence is 15 residues long. Germline V gene lookup returns CDR1 SQVTM and CDR2 ANQGSEA. The CDR3 DNA reads TGCAGCGTTGAAGACGCTAGCGGGGGGGCTGATACGCAGTATTTT. The encoded protein is CSVEDASGGADTQYF.

The rearrangement links TRBV20-1 to TRBJ2-1; no firm D call. V dropped 1 base and J dropped 0 bases, with 10 bases sitting between them. Germline V gene sequence: CDR1 DFQATT, CDR2 SNEGSKA (reference sequence). CDR3 length: 15 amino acids. CDR3 nucleotides: TGCAGTGCTAGAGGACGATTCAGCTCCTACAATGAGCAGTTCTTC. It yields the protein CSARGRFSSYNEQFF.

This clonotype turned up a few times. This chain uses TRBV2 with TRBJ2-1; D might be TRBD2 (6 bases). V was shortened by 3 bases and J by 10 bases, with 16 bases between the two germline ends. The germline V gene encodes CDR1 SNHLY and CDR2 FYNNEI. The CDR3 extends over 14 amino acids. The CDR3 protein is CASSEVRGLGEQFF. As DNA, the CDR3 is TGTGCCAGCAGTGAGGTGCGGGGTCTGGGGGAGCAGTTCTTC.

The chain joins TRBV12-3 or TRBV12-4 to TRBJ2-7; D might be TRBD1 (7 bases). V shed 7 bases and J shed 0 bases, with 13 bases lying between them. The CDR3 covers 14 residues. In DNA form, the CDR3 reads TGTGCCAGCACAGGGGGGCTGAGCTCCTACGAGCAGTACTTC. It encodes CASTGGLSSYEQYF.

The chain couples TRBV2 to TRBJ2-2, with 7 bases identical to TRBD1. CDR3 length: 16 residues. Germline lookup yields CDR1 SNHLY and CDR2 FYNNEI. V shed 2 bases, J shed 1 base, and the junction held 4 bases outside the gene matches. Written as DNA, the CDR3 is TGTGCCAGCAGTGAATACGGGACAGAGAACACCGGGGAGCTGTTTTTT. Translated: CASSEYGTENTGELFF.

This clonotype was seen only a few times. The V gene is TRBV20-1, the J gene TRBJ1-2; 8 bases match TRBD1. Unmatched junction bases numbered 5, after V lost 2 bases and J lost 0 bases. There are 15 residues in the CDR3. CDR1 is DFQATT and CDR2 is SNEGSKA in the germline V gene (reference sequence). As DNA, the CDR3 is TGCAGTGCTAGACGTCCGGGACAGGCTAACTATGGCTACACCTTC. As protein: CSARRPGQANYGYTF.

With regard to this clonotype: Germline and junction disagree at one end, which may indicate a read error. The V call is TRBV6-6, the J call TRBJ2-7, with D unresolved. Per germline, CDR1 MNHNY and CDR2 SVGAGI (reference sequence). There are 14 residues in the CDR3. The CDR3 nucleotides are TGTGCCGGCAGTTACTCGGCCTCCACCCACGAGCAGTACTTC. It encodes CAGSYSASTHEQYF.

Comments on this clonotype: An end of the junction differs from the germline gene, which may be a read error. V is TRBV5-6 and J is TRBJ2-7; no firm D call. The length of the CDR3 is 13 residues. The germline CDR1 and CDR2 sequences are SGHDT and YYEEEE. In DNA, the CDR3 is TGTGCCGGCAGCCGAACAGCAACTTACGAGCAGTACTTC. This codes for CAGSRTATYEQYF.

The DNA for the CDR3 is TGTGCCAGCAGTGAAAGGGAGGGTCAGAACACTGAAGCTTTCTTT. This codes for CASSEREGQNTEAFF. The chain has TRBV6-1 and TRBJ1-1, with no clear D. Trimming pared 2 bases from V and 1 base from J, leaving 11 bases between. The CDR3 totals 15 residues. Germline lookup yields CDR1 MNHNS and CDR2 SASEGT.

This chain links TRBV29-1 with TRBJ2-5; TRBD2 agrees at 14 bases. In germline, CDR1 is SQVTM, CDR2 ANQGSEA. The CDR3 sequence is 17 residues long. Trimming cost V 7 bases and J 2 bases; bases outside gene matches: 12. CDR3: CSAPGGTSGSLQETQYF. CDR3 DNA: TGCAGCGCTCCCGGGGGGACTAGCGGGAGCCTACAAGAGACCCAGTACTTC. The entire variable domain, with the rest obtained from reference TRBV29-1 and TRBJ2-5, is as follows: SAVISQKPSRDICQRGTSLTIQCQVDSQVTMMFWYRQQPGQSLTLIATANQGSEATYESGFVIDKFPISRPNLTFSTLTVSNMSPEDSSIYLCSAPGGTSGSLQETQYFGPGTRLLVL.

This clonotype was observed a few times. This chain uses TRBV2 with TRBJ2-5; possible D gene TRBD2, 5 bases. Germline V gene lookup returns CDR1 SNHLY and CDR2 FYNNEI. The ends were cut back, 1 base at V and 3 bases at J, with 6 bases in the middle. This CDR3 spans 13 amino acids. CDR3 region: CASSEGRKETQYF. The DNA of the CDR3 is TGTGCCAGCAGTGAAGGGAGGAAAGAGACCCAGTACTTC. The full variable domain, in which reference TRBV2 and TRBJ2-5 provide the parts outside the CDR3, is EPEVTQTPSHQVTQMGQEVILRCVPISNHLYFYWYRQILGQKVEFLVSFYNNEISEKSEIFDDQFSVERPDGSNFTLKIRSTKLEDSAMYFCASSEGRKETQYFGPGTRLLVL.